This paragraph covers one T cell receptor beta chain sequence. This entry is derived from a study of blood T cell repertoires in COVID-19. The overall study: Acute and convalescent COVID-19 specimens originated in the United States, Italy and Spain. PBMCs, B-cell-depleted T cells, or T cells provided the cDNA or gDNA that made up the material.

V lost 5 bases, J lost 0 bases, and 9 bases lay in between. The CDR3 has 13 amino acids. Per germline, CDR1 SQVTM and CDR2 ANQGSEA. Under the authors' procedure: Amplifying reference gene primers gave estimates of nucleated cell counts. Assay used: immunoSEQ multiplex PCR; TCRdb lists only in-frame clones, some missing. V and J calls and clone size are as listed in that table; D and trimming were resolved from the DNA. The sample includes about 170,000 clones, roughly 85% of them seen just once. Sequencing input: peripheral blood. The TCR originated in a woman older than 75 with acute or convalescent COVID-19. The J gene is TRBJ2-3, the V gene TRBV29-1; no clear D. The CDR3 region has the DNA TGCAGCGTTCCCAGCGTTAGCACAGATACGCAGTATTTT. This sequence encodes CSVPSVSTDTQYF.